This passage covers 5 T cell receptor beta chains from one sample sequenced in a study of blood T cell repertoires in COVID-19. Profiled with immunoSEQ multiplex PCR; TCRdb holds only in-frame clones, not every one. The sample consists of approximately 470,000 clones, over 75% of them appearing once. The sample was peripheral blood. Receptors were obtained from a human donor in a cohort sampled during active COVID-19.

The chain recombines TRBV7-2 with TRBJ1-5, with D unresolved. This CDR3 has 14 amino acids. The V and J ends lost 2 bases and 6 bases respectively, with 11 bases between them. Germline V gene lookup returns CDR1 SGHTA and CDR2 FQGNSA. The CDR3 loop is CASSLSGEGQPQHF. The CDR3, as DNA: TGTGCCAGCAGCTTATCTGGGGAGGGTCAGCCCCAGCATTTT.

The rearrangement joins TRBV7-9 to TRBJ2-1; 9 bases are a match to TRBD2. Germline values: CDR1 SEHNR, CDR2 FQNEAQ (reference sequence). The CDR3 contains 13 residues. The junction had 5 bases not matched to a gene; V was cut back by 1 base and J by 13 bases. The CDR3 nucleotides are TGTGCCAGCAGCTTAGGGGTAGCGGGAGAACAGTTCTTC. Its translation: CASSLGVAGEQFF.

This clone appeared a few times. The CDR3 region is CASSLYQGSRNQPQHF. In DNA, the CDR3 is TGTGCCAGCAGTTTATATCAGGGGAGTAGGAATCAGCCCCAGCATTTT. The genes are TRBV27 and TRBJ1-5; weak D call: TRBD1 (6 bases). Trimming took 1 base from V and 4 from J, leaving 14 bases between them. Per the germline V gene, CDR1 is MNHEY and CDR2 is SMNVEV (reference sequence). This CDR3 spans 16 amino acids.

This clone was recorded once. This chain links TRBV2 with TRBJ2-5; 7 bases fit TRBD2. The V segment lost 5 bases and the J segment 2 bases; nucleotides outside the gene matches: 5. CDR1 SNHLY and CDR2 FYNNEI come from the germline V gene. The CDR3 spans 14 residues. Here the CDR3 DNA reads TGTGCCAGCAGTCCGACTAGCAGACAAGAGACCCAGTACTTC. Translation: CASSPTSRQETQYF.

This clone was counted only a few times. V gene TRBV9 combines with J gene TRBJ1-1; D is unresolved. V lost 2 bases to trimming and J lost 4 bases, with 9 bases between them. The CDR3 is 13 residues long. The V gene's germline CDR1 is SGDLS and CDR2 YYNGEE. For the CDR3, the DNA is TGTGCCAGCAGCGTTTCCTCGGGCACTGAAGCTTTCTTT. This translates into CASSVSSGTEAFF.